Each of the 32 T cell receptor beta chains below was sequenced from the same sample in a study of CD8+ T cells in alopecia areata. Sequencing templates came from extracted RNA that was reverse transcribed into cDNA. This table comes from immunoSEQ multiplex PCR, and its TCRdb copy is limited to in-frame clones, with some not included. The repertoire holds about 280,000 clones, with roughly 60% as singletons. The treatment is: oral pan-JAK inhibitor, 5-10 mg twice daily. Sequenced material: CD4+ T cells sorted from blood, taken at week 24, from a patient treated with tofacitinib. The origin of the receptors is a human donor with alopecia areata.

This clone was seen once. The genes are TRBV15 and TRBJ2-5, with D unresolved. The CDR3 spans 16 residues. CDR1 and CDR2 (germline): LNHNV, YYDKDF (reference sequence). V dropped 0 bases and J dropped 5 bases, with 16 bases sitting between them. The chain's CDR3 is CATSREGWWGTETQYF. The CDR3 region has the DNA TGTGCCACCAGCAGAGAAGGGTGGTGGGGAACGGAGACCCAGTACTTC.

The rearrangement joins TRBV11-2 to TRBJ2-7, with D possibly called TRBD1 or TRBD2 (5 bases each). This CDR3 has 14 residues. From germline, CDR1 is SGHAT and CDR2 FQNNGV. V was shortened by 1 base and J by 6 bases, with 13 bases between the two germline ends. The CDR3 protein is CASSLVGGWGEQYF. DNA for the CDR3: TGTGCCAGCAGCTTAGTTGGGGGTTGGGGCGAGCAGTACTTC. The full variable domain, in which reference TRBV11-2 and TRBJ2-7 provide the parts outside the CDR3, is EAGVAQSPRYKIIEKRQSVAFWCNPISGHATLYWYQQILGQGPKLLIQFQNNGVVDDSQLPKDRFSAERLKGVDSTLKIQPAKLEDSAVYLCASSLVGGWGEQYFGPGTRLTVT.

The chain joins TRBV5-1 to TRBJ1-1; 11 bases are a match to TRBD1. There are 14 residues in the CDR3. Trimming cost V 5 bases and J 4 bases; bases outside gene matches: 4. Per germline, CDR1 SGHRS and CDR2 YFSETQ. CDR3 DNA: TGCGCCAGCAGGGGACAGGGGGAGAGCACTGAAGCTTTCTTT. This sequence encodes CASRGQGESTEAFF.

The CDR3 is CAWALGAETQYF. The DNA for the CDR3 is TGTGCCTGGGCTCTAGGGGCAGAGACCCAGTACTTC. The chain is built from TRBV30 and TRBJ2-5; weak D call: TRBD1 (5 bases). Germline CDR1 reads GTSNPN; CDR2 reads SVGIG (reference sequence). V lost 5 bases, J lost 4 bases, and 11 bases lay in between. The CDR3 sequence is 12 residues long.

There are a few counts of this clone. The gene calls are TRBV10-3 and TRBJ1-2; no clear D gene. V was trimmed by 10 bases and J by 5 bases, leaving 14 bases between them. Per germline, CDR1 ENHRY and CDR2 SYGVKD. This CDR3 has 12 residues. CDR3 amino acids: CATSPGGYGYTF. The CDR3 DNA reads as TGTGCCACCTCACCCGGCGGATATGGCTACACCTTC.

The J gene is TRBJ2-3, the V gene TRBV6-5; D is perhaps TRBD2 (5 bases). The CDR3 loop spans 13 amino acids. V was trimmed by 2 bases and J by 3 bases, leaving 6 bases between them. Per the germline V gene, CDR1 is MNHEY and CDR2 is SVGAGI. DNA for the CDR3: TGTGCCAGCAGTTACCCGGGAACAGATACGCAGTATTTT. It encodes CASSYPGTDTQYF.

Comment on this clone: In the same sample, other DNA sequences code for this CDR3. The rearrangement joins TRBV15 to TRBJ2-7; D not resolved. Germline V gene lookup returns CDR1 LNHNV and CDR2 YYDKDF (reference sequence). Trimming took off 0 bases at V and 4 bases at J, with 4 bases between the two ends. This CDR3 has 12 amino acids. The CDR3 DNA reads TGTGCCACCAGCAGAGATCGGTACGAGCAGTACTTC. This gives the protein CATSRDRYEQYF.

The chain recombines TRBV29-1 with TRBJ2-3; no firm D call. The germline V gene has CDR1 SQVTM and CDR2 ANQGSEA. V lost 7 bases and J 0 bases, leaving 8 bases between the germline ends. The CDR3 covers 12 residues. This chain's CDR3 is CSGRSSTDTQYF. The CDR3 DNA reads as TGCAGCGGAAGGTCTAGCACAGATACGCAGTATTTT.

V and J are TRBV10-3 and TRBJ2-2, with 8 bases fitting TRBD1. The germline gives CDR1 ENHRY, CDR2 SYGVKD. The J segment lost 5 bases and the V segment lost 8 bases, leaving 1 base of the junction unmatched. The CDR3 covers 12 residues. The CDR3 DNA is TGTGCCATCCGACAGGGGACCGGGGAGCTGTTTTTT. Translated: CAIRQGTGELFF.

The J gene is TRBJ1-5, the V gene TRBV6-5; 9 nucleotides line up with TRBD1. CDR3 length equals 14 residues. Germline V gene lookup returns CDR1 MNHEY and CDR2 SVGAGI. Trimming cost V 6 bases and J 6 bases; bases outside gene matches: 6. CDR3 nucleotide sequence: TGTGCCAGCAGCCTCCGGACAGGGGCTCAGCCCCAGCATTTT. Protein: CASSLRTGAQPQHF.

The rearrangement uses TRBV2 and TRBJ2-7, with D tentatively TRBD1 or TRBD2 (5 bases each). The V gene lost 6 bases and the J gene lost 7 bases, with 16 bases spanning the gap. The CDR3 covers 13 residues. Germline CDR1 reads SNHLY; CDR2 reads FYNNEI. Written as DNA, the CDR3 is TGTGCCAGCAGAGGGGACCCCGAAGGGGAGCAGTACTTC. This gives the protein CASRGDPEGEQYF.

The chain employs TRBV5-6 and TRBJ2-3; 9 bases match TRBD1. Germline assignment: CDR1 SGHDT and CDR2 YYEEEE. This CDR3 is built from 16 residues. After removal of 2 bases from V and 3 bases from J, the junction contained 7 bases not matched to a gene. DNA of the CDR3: TGTGCCAGCAGCTTAGAAACAGGGGGCTTTACAGATACGCAGTATTTT. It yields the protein CASSLETGGFTDTQYF.

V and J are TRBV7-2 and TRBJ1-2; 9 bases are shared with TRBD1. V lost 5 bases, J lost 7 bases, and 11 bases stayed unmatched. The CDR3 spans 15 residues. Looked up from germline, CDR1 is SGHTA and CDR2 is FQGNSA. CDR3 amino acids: CASSTLNRGLGGYTF. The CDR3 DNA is TGTGCCAGCAGCACCTTAAACAGGGGGCTTGGTGGCTACACCTTC.

The CDR3 nucleotides are TGTGCCAGCTTGTGGCACCAAAATTCACCCCTCCACTTT. It specifies CASLWHQNSPLHF. The V call is TRBV2, the J call TRBJ1-6, with unresolved D. CDR1 and CDR2 from the germline V gene are SNHLY and FYNNEI. The CDR3 is made up of 13 amino acids. Trimming pared 8 bases from V and 7 bases from J, leaving 12 bases between.

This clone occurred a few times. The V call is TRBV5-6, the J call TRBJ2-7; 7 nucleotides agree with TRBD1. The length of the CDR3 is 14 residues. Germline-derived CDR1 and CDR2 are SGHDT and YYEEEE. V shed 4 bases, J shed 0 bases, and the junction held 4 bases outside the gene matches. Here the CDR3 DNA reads TGTGCCAGCAGCCGAACAGGGGCCTCCTACGAGCAGTACTTC. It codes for CASSRTGASYEQYF.

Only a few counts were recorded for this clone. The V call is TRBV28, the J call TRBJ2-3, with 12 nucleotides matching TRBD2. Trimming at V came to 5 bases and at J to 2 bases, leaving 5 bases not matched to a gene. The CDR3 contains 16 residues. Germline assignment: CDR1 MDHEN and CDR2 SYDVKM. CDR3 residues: CASSRLAGEFTDTQYF. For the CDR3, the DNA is TGTGCCAGCAGTAGACTAGCGGGGGAATTCACAGATACGCAGTATTTT. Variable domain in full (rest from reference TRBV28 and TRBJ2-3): DVKVTQSSRYLVKRTGEKVFLECVQDMDHENMFWYRQDPGLGLRLIYFSYDVKMKEKGDIPEGYSVSREKKERFSLILESASTNQTSMYLCASSRLAGEFTDTQYFGPGTRLTVL.

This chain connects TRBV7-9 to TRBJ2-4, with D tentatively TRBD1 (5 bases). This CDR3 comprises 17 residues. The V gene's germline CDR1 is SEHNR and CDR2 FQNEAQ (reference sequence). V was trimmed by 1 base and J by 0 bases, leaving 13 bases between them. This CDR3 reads CASSLDGRQRAKNIQYF. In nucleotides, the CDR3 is TGTGCCAGCAGCTTAGATGGCAGACAGCGAGCCAAAAACATTCAGTACTTC.

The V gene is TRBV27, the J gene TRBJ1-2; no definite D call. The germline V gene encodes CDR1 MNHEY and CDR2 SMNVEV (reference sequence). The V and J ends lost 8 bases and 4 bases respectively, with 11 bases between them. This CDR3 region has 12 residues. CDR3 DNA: TGTGCCAGCTCCTCAGGCCCCTATGGCTACACCTTC. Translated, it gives CASSSGPYGYTF.

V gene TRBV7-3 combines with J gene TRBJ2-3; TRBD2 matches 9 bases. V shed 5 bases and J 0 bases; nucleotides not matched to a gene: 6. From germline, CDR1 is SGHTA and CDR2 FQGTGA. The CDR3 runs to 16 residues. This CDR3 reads CASSPTSGASTDTQYF. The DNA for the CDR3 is TGTGCCAGCAGCCCGACTAGCGGAGCGAGCACAGATACGCAGTATTTT.

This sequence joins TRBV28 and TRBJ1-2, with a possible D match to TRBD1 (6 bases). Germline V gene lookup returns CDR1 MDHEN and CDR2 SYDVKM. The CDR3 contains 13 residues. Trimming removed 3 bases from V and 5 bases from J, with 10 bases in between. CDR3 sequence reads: CASSFGGLYGYTF. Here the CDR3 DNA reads TGTGCCAGCAGTTTCGGGGGGCTTTATGGCTACACCTTC.

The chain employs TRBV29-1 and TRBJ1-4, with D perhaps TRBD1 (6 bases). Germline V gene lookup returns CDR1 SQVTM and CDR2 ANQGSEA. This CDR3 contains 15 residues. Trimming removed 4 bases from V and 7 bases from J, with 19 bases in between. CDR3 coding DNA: TGCAGCGTTGGGGGATCACAGGGAAGGAGTGAAAAACTGTTTTTT. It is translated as CSVGGSQGRSEKLFF.

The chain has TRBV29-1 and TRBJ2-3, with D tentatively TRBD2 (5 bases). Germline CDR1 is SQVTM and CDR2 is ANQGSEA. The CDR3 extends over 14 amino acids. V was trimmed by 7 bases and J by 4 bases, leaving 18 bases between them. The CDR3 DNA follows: TGCAGCGCCCTCGGGAATTATAACCCAGATACGCAGTATTTT. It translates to CSALGNYNPDTQYF.

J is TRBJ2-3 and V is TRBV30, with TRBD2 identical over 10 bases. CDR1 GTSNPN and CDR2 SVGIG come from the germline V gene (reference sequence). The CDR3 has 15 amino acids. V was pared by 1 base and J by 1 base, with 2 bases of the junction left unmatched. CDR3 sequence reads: CAWSELAGGTDTQYF. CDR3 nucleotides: TGTGCCTGGAGTGAGCTAGCGGGGGGCACAGATACGCAGTATTTT.

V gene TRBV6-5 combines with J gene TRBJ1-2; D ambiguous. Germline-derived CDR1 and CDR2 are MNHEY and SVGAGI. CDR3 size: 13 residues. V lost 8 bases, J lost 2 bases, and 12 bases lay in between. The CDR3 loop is CASAQNGNYGYTF. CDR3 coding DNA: TGTGCCAGCGCTCAAAACGGCAACTATGGCTACACCTTC.

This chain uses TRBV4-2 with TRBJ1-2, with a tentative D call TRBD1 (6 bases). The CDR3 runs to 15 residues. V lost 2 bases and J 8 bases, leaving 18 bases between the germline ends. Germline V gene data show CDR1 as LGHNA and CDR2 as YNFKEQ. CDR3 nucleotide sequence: TGTGCCAGCAGCCAAACCGCAGGGGAGGAGTACGGCTACACCTTC. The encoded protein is CASSQTAGEEYGYTF.

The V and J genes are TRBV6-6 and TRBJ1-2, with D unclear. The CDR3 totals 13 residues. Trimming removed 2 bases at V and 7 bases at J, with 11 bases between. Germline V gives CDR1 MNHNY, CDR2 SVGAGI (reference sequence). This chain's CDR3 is CASSYQRTVGYTF. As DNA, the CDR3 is TGTGCCAGCAGTTACCAGAGGACGGTTGGCTACACCTTC.

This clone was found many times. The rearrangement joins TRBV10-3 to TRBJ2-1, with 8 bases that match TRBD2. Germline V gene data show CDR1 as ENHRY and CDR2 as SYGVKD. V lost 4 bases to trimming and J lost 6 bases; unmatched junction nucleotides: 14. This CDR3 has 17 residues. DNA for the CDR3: TGTGCCATCAGTGTCCGCAGCGGGGGCTCAGGGGCCAATGAGCAGTTCTTC. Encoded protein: CAISVRSGGSGANEQFF.

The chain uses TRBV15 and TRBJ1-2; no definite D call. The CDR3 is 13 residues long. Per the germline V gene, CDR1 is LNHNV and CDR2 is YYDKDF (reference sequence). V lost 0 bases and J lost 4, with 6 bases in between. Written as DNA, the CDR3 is TGTGCCACCAGCAGAGATTTTGGCTATGGCTACACCTTC. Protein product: CATSRDFGYGYTF. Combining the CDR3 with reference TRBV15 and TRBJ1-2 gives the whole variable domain DAMVIQNPRYQVTQFGKPVTLSCSQTLNHNVMYWYQQKSSQAPKLLFHYYDKDFNNEADTPDNFQSRRPNTSFCFLDIRSPGLGDTAMYLCATSRDFGYGYTFGSGTRLTVV.

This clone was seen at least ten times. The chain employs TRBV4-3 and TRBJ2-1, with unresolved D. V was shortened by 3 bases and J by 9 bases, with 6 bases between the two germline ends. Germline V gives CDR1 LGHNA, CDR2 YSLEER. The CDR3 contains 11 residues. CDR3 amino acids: CASSHTAEQFF. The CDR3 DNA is TGCGCCAGCAGCCACACAGCTGAGCAGTTCTTC.

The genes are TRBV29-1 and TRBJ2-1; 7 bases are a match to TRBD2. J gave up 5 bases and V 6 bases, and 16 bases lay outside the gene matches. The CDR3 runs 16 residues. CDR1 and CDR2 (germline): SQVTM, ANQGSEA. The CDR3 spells CSVIPLGRGTDNEQFF. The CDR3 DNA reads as TGCAGCGTAATCCCCCTCGGGCGGGGGACTGACAATGAGCAGTTCTTC.

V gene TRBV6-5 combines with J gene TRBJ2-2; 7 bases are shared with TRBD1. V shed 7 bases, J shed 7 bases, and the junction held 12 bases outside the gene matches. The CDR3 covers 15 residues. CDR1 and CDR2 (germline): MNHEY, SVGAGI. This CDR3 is CASIGRQGHLGELFF. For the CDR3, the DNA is TGTGCCAGCATAGGAAGACAGGGACATCTCGGGGAGCTGTTTTTT.

CDR3 loop: CASSLGDRFQETQYF. The CDR3 DNA sequence: TGTGCCAGCAGCTTAGGAGACAGGTTCCAAGAGACCCAGTACTTC. This rearrangement joins TRBV7-2 to TRBJ2-5; possibly TRBD1 for D (6 bases). Looked up from germline, CDR1 is SGHTA and CDR2 is FQGNSA. The CDR3 spans 15 residues. V lost 1 base to trimming and J lost 1 base, with 10 bases between them.